This T cell receptor beta chain was profiled in a study of blood T cell repertoires in COVID-19. The germline V gene encodes CDR1 MNHEY and CDR2 SVGAGI. The V gene end was trimmed by 2 bases and the J gene end by 0 bases; junction bases not matched to a gene: 0. The CDR3 runs to 15 residues. Produced via immunoSEQ multiplex PCR; TCRdb's table is partial and in-frame only. The table shows approximately 260,000 clones, with approximately 86% occurring only once. Each participant's cohort was designated according to participant-reported clinical history. Source material: PBMCs or T cells enriched from blood (not recorded which). The gene calls are TRBV6-5 and TRBJ2-1; 8 nucleotides line up with TRBD2. This receptor was taken from a woman in her 40s with acute COVID-19. CDR3 in DNA: TGTGCCAGCAGTTACAGCGGGAGCTCCTACAATGAGCAGTTCTTC. Translating gives CASSYSGSSYNEQFF.